The rows below give T cell receptor beta chains drawn from one sample of a study of cytomegalovirus exposure and HLA in healthy donors. Here immunoSEQ multiplex PCR was the method, and the copy in TCRdb shows in-frame clones only, minus some. The table shows 120,000 or so clones, with about 83% occurring only once. The sequencing sample was made of PBMCs. The receptors were sampled from a woman aged 25 to 39 in good health and CMV-seronegative. Each CDR3 is given with its conserved first and last residue. The D gene is left open where the match is weak. Clone size, where shown, is once, few, many, or a class for clones that have expanded.

v_call,d_call,clone_size,j_call,cdr3_nt,cdr3_aa
TRBV7-2,-,once,TRBJ2-3,TGTGCCAGCCTCCTGATACAACGCACAGATACGCAGTATTTT,CASLLIQRTDTQYF
TRBV6-1,TRBD1,-,TRBJ2-3,TGTGCCAGCAGTGTTTCGCGGACAGGGCGCACAGATACGCAGTATTTT,CASSVSRTGRTDTQYF
TRBV19,-,-,TRBJ1-3,TGTGCCAGTAGTATATCCCTAGACTCTGGAAACACCATATATTTT,CASSISLDSGNTIYF
TRBV4-3,TRBD2,-,TRBJ2-7,TGCGCCAGCAGCCAAGAATATAGAGTTGGGGGGGTCTACGAGCAGTACTTC,CASSQEYRVGGVYEQYF
TRBV6-1,-,-,TRBJ2-4,TGTGCCAGCAGTGTAGGACAGGCACGACTAGAGATAAAAAACATTCAGTACTTC,CASSVGQARLEIKNIQYF
TRBV5-6,TRBD1,-,TRBJ1-5,TGTGCCAGCAGCTTGGGGGACAGCTATAGCAATCAGCCCCAGCATTTT,CASSLGDSYSNQPQHF
TRBV6-5,TRBD2,-,TRBJ2-1,TGTGCCAGCAGGACTAGCGGGGGTGGTGAGCAGTTCTTC,CASRTSGGGEQFF
TRBV5-1,TRBD1,-,TRBJ2-2,TGCGCCAGCAGCTTGGCAAAGACAGGGGGGAACACCGGGGAGCTGTTTTTT,CASSLAKTGGNTGELFF
TRBV7-9,-,-,TRBJ2-3,TGTGCCGTTAGAGGGCAGGGCACAGATACGCAGTATTTT,CAVRGQGTDTQYF
TRBV15,-,-,TRBJ2-3,TGTGCCACCAGCAGCAGGGGACTAAGCACAGATACGCAGTATTTT,CATSSRGLSTDTQYF
TRBV13,TRBD1,-,TRBJ2-3,TGTGCCAGCAGCAGATCAACGGACAGGGAAGGGAATACGCAGTATTTT,CASSRSTDREGNTQYF
TRBV29-1,TRBD1,-,TRBJ2-4,TGCAGCGTTTACGGGACAGGGGACACAAACATTCAGTACTTC,CSVYGTGDTNIQYF
TRBV2,TRBD2,-,TRBJ2-2,TGTGCCAGCAGCCGGGGGGGTAACACCGGGGAGCTGTTTTTT,CASSRGGNTGELFF
TRBV6-1,TRBD2,-,TRBJ2-1,TGTGCCAGCTTAACTAGCGGGGGGTCCAATGAGCAGTTCTTC,CASLTSGGSNEQFF
TRBV4-1,TRBD1,-,TRBJ1-4,TGCGCCAGCAGCCGACCCACAGGGGGGGTAGCAACTAATGAAAAACTGTTTTTT,CASSRPTGGVATNEKLFF
TRBV7-9,-,-,TRBJ1-1,TGTGCCAGCAGCTCCCCGAGGGGGGGAACTGAAGCTTTCTTT,CASSSPRGGTEAFF
TRBV19,-,-,TRBJ2-3,TGTGCCAGTAGTATAGATCTTTCGGGAAGCACAGATACGCAGTATTTT,CASSIDLSGSTDTQYF
TRBV4-1,-,-,TRBJ1-4,TGCGCCAGCAGCCAAGACTGGCGACAGCGTGCAACTAATGAAAAACTGTTTTTT,CASSQDWRQRATNEKLFF
TRBV11-2,-,-,TRBJ2-3,TGTGCCAGCAGAAGCGCCGGTGGCACAGATACGCAGTATTTT,CASRSAGGTDTQYF
TRBV10-3,TRBD2,-,TRBJ2-3,TGTGCCATCAGTTGGACTAGCGGGGGGGCGTTAGATACGCAGTATTTT,CAISWTSGGALDTQYF
TRBV11-2,TRBD2,-,TRBJ2-3,TGTGCCAGCAGCTTCGGTAGCGGGGTCACAGATACGCAGTATTTT,CASSFGSGVTDTQYF
TRBV7-2,-,once,TRBJ2-1,TGTGCCAGCAGCTCGACTAGCAATGAGCAGTTCTTC,CASSSTSNEQFF
TRBV11-2,TRBD1,-,TRBJ1-5,TGTGCCAGCAGCCATCGGGACAGGCGAACGCCCCAGCATTTT,CASSHRDRRTPQHF
TRBV9,-,-,TRBJ1-2,TGTGCCAGCAGCGTAGCTATGGCAACTACCAACTATGGCTACACCTTC,CASSVAMATTNYGYTF
TRBV6-6,-,once,TRBJ2-5,TGTGCCAGCAGCCCGACTAGCCAAGAGACCCAGTACTTC,CASSPTSQETQYF
TRBV10-1,-,-,TRBJ1-3,TGCGCCAGCAGTGACCCGACAGTTGGAAACACCATATATTTT,CASSDPTVGNTIYF
TRBV9,TRBD2,few,TRBJ2-3,TGTGCCAGCAGCGGACTACTAGCGGTGAACACAGATACGCAGTATTTT,CASSGLLAVNTDTQYF
TRBV2,-,-,TRBJ2-7,TGTGCCAGCAGAGCGACAGTCCTCTCTGGGGAGCAGTACTTC,CASRATVLSGEQYF
TRBV15,-,-,TRBJ2-3,TGTGCCACCAGCAGAGAGGCGGGGAGCACAGATACGCAGTATTTT,CATSREAGSTDTQYF
TRBV7-9,-,medium-sized,TRBJ2-7,TGTGCCAGCAACAGGGACGTGTCCTACGAGCAGTACTTC,CASNRDVSYEQYF
TRBV12-5,TRBD1,-,TRBJ2-2,TGTGCTAGTGGTCCTAGCCCGGGACAGGGACTCAGGGAGCTGTTTTTT,CASGPSPGQGLRELFF
TRBV7-8,-,-,TRBJ1-1,TGTGCCAGCAGCTTGCTGACAGGCGGGAGCACTGAAGCTTTCTTT,CASSLLTGGSTEAFF
TRBV5-1,TRBD1,-,TRBJ2-6,TGCGCCAGCAGCTCGTCCCGGGACAGGGTTATAGGCTCTGGGGCCAACGTCCTGACTTTC,CASSSSRDRVIGSGANVLTF
TRBV11-2,TRBD2,-,TRBJ2-3,TGTGCCAGCAGCCAGGGACTAGCGGGGACGGATACGCAGTATTTT,CASSQGLAGTDTQYF
TRBV30,TRBD1,-,TRBJ2-7,TGTGCCTGGAGCCTCAGAGGGACAGGGGGCGAGCAGTACTTC,CAWSLRGTGGEQYF
TRBV5-1,TRBD2,-,TRBJ2-2,TGCGCCAGCTCAGCGGGGGGGTTGAACACCGGGGAGCTGTTTTTT,CASSAGGLNTGELFF
TRBV5-1,TRBD2,-,TRBJ2-1,TGCGCCAGCAGCTTGGCCGGGGGGGCTTCCTACAATGAGCAGTTCTTC,CASSLAGGASYNEQFF
TRBV6-4,TRBD1,-,TRBJ1-5,TGTGCCAGCAGTGACTCTAGTGGGGGACAGGGTGGCAATCAGCCCCAGCATTTT,CASSDSSGGQGGNQPQHF
TRBV5-4,-,-,TRBJ1-1,TGTGCCCTCCGGAGGGGCCGTGAAGCTTTCTTT,CALRRGREAFF
TRBV2,TRBD1,-,TRBJ1-2,TGTGCCAGCAGGCAGGCAGGGGGGTGGTATGGCTACACCTTC,CASRQAGGWYGYTF
TRBV5-5,TRBD2,-,TRBJ2-1,TGTACCAGCAGCTTGCGGGGGGGTCCCGATGAGCAGTTCTTC,CTSSLRGGPDEQFF
TRBV7-9,-,-,TRBJ2-1,TGTGCCAGCTCATTGAGCGGTGAGCAGTTCTTC,CASSLSGEQFF
TRBV25-1,-,-,TRBJ1-5,TGTGCCAGCAGTGAATCTGGCAGATCGAGCAATCAGCCCCAGCATTTT,CASSESGRSSNQPQHF
TRBV27,-,-,TRBJ2-1,TGTGCCAGCAGTTTCTTAGGCGGAGAGCAGTTCTTC,CASSFLGGEQFF
TRBV6-5,-,-,TRBJ1-5,TGTGCCAGCGAGACAGCCCCCAATCAGCCCCAGCATTTT,CASETAPNQPQHF
TRBV12-5,-,-,TRBJ2-1,TGTGCTAGTGTTAGTCCTACAGGGGACTTCTCCTACAATGAGCAGTTCTTC,CASVSPTGDFSYNEQFF
TRBV2,TRBD1,-,TRBJ2-2,TGTGCCAGCAGTCGACAGGGCCCGAACACCGGGGAGCTGTTTTTT,CASSRQGPNTGELFF
TRBV7-2,-,-,TRBJ1-2,TGTGCCAGCAGCTTATCGGGCTATGGCTACACCTTC,CASSLSGYGYTF
TRBV19,TRBD2,-,TRBJ2-7,TGTGCCAGTAGTATAGAAGGCGGGGGGGCCTCCTACGAGCAGTACTTC,CASSIEGGGASYEQYF
TRBV7-8,TRBD2,once,TRBJ2-3,TGTGCCAGCAGCCTCCCCGGGGGGGCGGGGCTTAGCACAGATACGCAGTATTTT,CASSLPGGAGLSTDTQYF
TRBV9,TRBD1,few,TRBJ1-1,TGTGCCAGCAGCCCCCGGGGGACAGGGGTGGGCACTGAAGCTTTCTTT,CASSPRGTGVGTEAFF
TRBV7-9,-,once,TRBJ1-2,TGTGCCAGCAGTCAGGGGTATGGCTATGGCTACACCTTC,CASSQGYGYGYTF